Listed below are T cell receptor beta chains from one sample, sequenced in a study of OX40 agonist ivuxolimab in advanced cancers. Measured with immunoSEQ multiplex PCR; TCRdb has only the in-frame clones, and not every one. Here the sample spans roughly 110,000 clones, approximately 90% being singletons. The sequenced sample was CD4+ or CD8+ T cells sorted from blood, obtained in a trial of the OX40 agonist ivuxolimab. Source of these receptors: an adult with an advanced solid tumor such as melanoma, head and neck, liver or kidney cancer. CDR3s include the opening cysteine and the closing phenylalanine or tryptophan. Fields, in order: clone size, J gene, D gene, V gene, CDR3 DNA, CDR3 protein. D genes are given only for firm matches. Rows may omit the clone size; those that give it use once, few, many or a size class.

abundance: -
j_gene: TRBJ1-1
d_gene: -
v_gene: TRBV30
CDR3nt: TGTGCCTGCGCCCGCCAGGGGTTTACCGGAGCTTTCTTT
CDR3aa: CACARQGFTGAFF

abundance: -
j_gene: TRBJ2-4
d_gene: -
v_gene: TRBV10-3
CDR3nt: TGTGCCATCAGTGAGACAGCTAACACAAACATTCAGTACTTC
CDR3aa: CAISETANTNIQYF

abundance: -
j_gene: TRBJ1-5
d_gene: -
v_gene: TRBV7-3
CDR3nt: TGTGCCAGCAGCTTAACGGGACGGAATCAGCCCCAGCATTTT
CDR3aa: CASSLTGRNQPQHF

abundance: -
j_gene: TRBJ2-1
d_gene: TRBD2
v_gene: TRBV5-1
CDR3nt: TGCGCCAGCAGTTATCTAAGCGGGATTGGTAATGAGCAGTTCTTC
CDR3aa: CASSYLSGIGNEQFF

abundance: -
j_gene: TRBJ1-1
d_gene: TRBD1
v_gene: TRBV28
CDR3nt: TGTGCCAGCAGTTCGGACAGGTTAACGGCTTTCTTT
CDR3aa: CASSSDRLTAFF

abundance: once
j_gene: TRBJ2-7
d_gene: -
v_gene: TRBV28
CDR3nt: TGTGCCAGCAGATCGACAAACTACGAGCAGTACTTC
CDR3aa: CASRSTNYEQYF

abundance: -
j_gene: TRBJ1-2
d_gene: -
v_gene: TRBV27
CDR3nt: TGTGCCAGCAGTTTATCGAGGCTAGAAGGAGGCTATGGCTACACCTTC
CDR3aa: CASSLSRLEGGYGYTF

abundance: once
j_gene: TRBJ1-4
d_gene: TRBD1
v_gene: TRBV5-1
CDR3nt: TGCGCCAGTAGCGCAAATACAGGGGATGAAAAACTGTTTTTT
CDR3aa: CASSANTGDEKLFF

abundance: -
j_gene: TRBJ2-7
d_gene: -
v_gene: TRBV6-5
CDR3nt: TGTGCCAGCAGTCAAGGCCAGGGCAACGAGCAGTACTTC
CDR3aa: CASSQGQGNEQYF

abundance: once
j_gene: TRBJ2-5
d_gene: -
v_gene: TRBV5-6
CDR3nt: TGTGCCAGCAGCTTAGGCACAGAATACCAAGAGACCCAGTACTTC
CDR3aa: CASSLGTEYQETQYF

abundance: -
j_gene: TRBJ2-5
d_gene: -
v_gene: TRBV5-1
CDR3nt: TGCGCCAGCAGCCTTGGGGGAATCGCTCCTCAAGAGACCCAGTACTTC
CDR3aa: CASSLGGIAPQETQYF

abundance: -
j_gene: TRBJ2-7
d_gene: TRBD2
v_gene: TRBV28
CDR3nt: TGTGCCAGCTGTCCTACCGGGACTAGCGGTTTGAATTACGAGCAGTACTTC
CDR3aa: CASCPTGTSGLNYEQYF

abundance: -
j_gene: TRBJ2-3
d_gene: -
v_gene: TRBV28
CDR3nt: TGTGCCAGCGCTGCCCCCTCCCCGCGGGGTACGCAGTATTTT
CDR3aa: CASAAPSPRGTQYF

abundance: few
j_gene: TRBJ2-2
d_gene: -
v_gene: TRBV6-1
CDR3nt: TGTGCCAGCAACAAACATAACACCGGGGAGCTGTTTTTT
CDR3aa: CASNKHNTGELFF

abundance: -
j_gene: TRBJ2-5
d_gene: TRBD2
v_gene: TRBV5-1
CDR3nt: TGCGCCAGCAGCTTGGCCAGCGGGGGGGCTAGAGTCCAAGAGACCCAGTACTTC
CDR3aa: CASSLASGGARVQETQYF

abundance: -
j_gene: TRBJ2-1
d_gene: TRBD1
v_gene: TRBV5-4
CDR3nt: TGTGCCAGCAGTTTCCGGGACAGGGATAATGAGCAGTTCTTC
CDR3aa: CASSFRDRDNEQFF

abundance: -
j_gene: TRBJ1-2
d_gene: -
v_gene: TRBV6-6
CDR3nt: TGTGCCAGCACAGGACAGCCATCCTCTGGGGGCTACACCTTC
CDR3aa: CASTGQPSSGGYTF

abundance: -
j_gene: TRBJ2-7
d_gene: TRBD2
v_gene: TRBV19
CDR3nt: TGTGCCAGTAGTACCGGACTAGTCTTCTACGAGCAGTACTTC
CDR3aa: CASSTGLVFYEQYF

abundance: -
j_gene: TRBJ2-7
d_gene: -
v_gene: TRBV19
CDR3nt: TGTGCCAGTACCGTCACTGGGGGGCCCTACGAGCAGTACTTC
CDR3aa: CASTVTGGPYEQYF

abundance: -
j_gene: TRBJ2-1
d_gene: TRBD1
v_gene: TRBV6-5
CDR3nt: TGTGCCAGCAGCGGGACAGGGGGCTACAATGAGCAGTTCTTC
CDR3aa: CASSGTGGYNEQFF

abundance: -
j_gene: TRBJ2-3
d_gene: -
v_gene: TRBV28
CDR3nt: TGTGCCAGCAGTTTATTTTCTTGGCGGGACAGAGCCACAGATACGCAGTATTTT
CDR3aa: CASSLFSWRDRATDTQYF

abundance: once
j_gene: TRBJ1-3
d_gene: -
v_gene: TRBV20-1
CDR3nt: TGCAGTGTCACGACTGGAAACACCATATATTTT
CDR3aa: CSVTTGNTIYF

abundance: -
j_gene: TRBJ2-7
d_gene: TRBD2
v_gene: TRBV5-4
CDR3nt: TGTGCCAGCAGCTGGGGACTAGCGGGGGGATCCTACGAGCAGTACTTC
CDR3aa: CASSWGLAGGSYEQYF

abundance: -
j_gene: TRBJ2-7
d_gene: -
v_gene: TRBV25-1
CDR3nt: TGTGCCAGCAGTGAATTAGATAGCTCCTACGAGCAGTACTTC
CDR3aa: CASSELDSSYEQYF

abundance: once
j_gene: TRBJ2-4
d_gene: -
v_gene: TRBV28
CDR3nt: TGTGCCAGCAGTCCCGGCGAACTAGCCAAAAACATTCAGTACTTC
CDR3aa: CASSPGELAKNIQYF

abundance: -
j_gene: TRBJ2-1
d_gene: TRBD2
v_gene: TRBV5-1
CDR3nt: TGCGCCAGCAGCTTGGCACTAGCGGGCAGTTGGTACAATGAGCAGTTCTTC
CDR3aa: CASSLALAGSWYNEQFF

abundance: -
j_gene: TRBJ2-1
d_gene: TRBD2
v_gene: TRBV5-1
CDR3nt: TGCGCCAGCAGCCTAGTAGCGGGACCCTCCTACAATGAGCAGTTCTTC
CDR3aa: CASSLVAGPSYNEQFF

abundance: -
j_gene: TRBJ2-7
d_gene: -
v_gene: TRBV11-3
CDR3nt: TGTGCCAGCAGCCCCGACTCAAGCTCCTACGAGCAGTACTTC
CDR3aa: CASSPDSSSYEQYF

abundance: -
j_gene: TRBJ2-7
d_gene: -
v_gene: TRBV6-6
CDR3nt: TGTGCCAGCACCAATGGGGCCACCTACGAGCAGTACTTC
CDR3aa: CASTNGATYEQYF

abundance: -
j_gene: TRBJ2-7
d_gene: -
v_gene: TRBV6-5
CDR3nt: TGTGCCAGCAGTTCGCCGGGGGCGTACGAGCAGTACTTC
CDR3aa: CASSSPGAYEQYF

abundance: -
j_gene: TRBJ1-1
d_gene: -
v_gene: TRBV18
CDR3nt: TGTGCCAGCTCACCTTCATTGAACACTGAAGCTTTCTTT
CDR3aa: CASSPSLNTEAFF

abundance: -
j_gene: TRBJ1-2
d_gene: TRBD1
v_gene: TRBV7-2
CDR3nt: TGTGCCAGCAGCTTCAAGATTATCGTGGGACAGGGGAGGGATGGCTACACCTTC
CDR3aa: CASSFKIIVGQGRDGYTF

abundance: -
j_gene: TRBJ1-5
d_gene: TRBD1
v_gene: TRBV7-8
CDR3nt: TGTGCCAGCAGCTTAGAGGGGACAGGGGTGGAATCATTGGCAAATCAGCCCCAGCATTTT
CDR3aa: CASSLEGTGVESLANQPQHF

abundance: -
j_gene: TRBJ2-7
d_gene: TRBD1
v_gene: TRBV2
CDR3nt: TGTGCCAGTAGACAGGGGCAGCTCTACGAGCAGTACTTC
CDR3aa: CASRQGQLYEQYF

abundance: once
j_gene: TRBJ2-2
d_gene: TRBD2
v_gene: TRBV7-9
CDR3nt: TGTGCCAGCGAGCGGGAGAGGACCGGGGAGCTGTTTTTT
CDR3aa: CASERERTGELFF

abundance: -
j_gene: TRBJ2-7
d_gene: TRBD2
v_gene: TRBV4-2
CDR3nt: TGTGCCAGCAGCCAAGAGACTAGCGGCTCCTACGAGCAGTACTTC
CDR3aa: CASSQETSGSYEQYF

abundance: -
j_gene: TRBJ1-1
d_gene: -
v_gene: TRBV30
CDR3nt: TGTGCCTGGAGTCCCGTAAACCGGATGAACACTGAAGCTTTCTTT
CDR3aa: CAWSPVNRMNTEAFF

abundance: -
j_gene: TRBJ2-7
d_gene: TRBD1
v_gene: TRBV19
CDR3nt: TGTGCCAGTAGTACCGGACAGGGAAGGTCCCACGAGCAGTACTTC
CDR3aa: CASSTGQGRSHEQYF

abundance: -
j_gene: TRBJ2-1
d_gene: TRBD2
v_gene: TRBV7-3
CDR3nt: TGTGCCAGCAGCCCTAGCGGGAGCTCGTACAATGAGCAGTTCTTC
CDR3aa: CASSPSGSSYNEQFF

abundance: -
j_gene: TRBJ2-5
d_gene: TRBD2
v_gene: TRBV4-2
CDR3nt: TGTGCCAGCAGATCCGGGACTAGCGGGAGGAAGCTCCAAGAGACCCAGTACTTC
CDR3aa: CASRSGTSGRKLQETQYF

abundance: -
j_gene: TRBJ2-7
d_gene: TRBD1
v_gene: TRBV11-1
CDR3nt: TGTGCCAGCAGCTCCCGGACAGGGTCCTACGAGCAGTACTTC
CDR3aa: CASSSRTGSYEQYF

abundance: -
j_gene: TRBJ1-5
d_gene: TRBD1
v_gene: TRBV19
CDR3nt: TGTGCCAGTAGTATTGTTGGACAGGGGAAGCCCCAGCATTTT
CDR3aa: CASSIVGQGKPQHF

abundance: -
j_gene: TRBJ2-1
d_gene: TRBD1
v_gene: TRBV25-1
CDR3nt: TGTGCCAGCAGCCAGGGACAGGGGGCTTACAATGAGCAGTTCTTC
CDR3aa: CASSQGQGAYNEQFF

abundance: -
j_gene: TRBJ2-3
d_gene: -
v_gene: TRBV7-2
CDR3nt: TGTGCCAGCGTTCTCCAGCCCAGCACAGATACGCAGTATTTT
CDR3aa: CASVLQPSTDTQYF

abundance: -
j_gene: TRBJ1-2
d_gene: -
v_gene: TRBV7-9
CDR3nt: TGTGCCAGCAGCGGCCCGAGGGGCGCCGGCTATGGCTACACCTTC
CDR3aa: CASSGPRGAGYGYTF

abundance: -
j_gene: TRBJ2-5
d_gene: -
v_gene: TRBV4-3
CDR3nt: TGCGCCAGCAGCCACAACAGGGCTCCACTTAGCCAAGAGACCCAGTACTTC
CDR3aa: CASSHNRAPLSQETQYF

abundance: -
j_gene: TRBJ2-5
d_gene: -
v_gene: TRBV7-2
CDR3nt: TGTGCCAGCAGCTTAGCAATGTACGGGCCTGGAGAGACCCAGTACTTC
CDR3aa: CASSLAMYGPGETQYF

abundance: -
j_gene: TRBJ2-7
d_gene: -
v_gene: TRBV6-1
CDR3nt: TGTGCCAGCAGCAGACAGGGACTTCGGGAGCAGTACTTC
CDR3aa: CASSRQGLREQYF

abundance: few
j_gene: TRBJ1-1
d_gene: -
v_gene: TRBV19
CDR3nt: TGTGCCAGTTGGGACACTGAAGCTTTCTTT
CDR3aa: CASWDTEAFF

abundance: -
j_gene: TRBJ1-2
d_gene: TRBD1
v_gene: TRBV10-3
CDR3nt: TGTGCCATCAGTGACCGGACAGGGAAAGGCTACACCTTC
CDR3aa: CAISDRTGKGYTF

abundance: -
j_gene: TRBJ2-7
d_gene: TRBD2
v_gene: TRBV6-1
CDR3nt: TGTGCCAGCAGTGAATCGGGAGGGGGCTACGAGCAGTACTTC
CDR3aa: CASSESGGGYEQYF

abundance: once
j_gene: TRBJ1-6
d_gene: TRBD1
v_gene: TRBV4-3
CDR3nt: TGCGCCAGCAGCCAAGAAGTCGGGCAGGGGGGGAATAATTCACCCCTCCACTTT
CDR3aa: CASSQEVGQGGNNSPLHF

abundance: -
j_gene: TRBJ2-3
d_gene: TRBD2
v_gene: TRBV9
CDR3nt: TGTGCCAGCAGCGTAGCTTCTAGCGGGAGGTCAGATACGCAGTATTTT
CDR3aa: CASSVASSGRSDTQYF

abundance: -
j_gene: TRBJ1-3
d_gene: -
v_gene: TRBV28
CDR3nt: TGTGCCAGCAGTTTAGACACTCTCTCTGGAAACACCATATATTTT
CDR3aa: CASSLDTLSGNTIYF

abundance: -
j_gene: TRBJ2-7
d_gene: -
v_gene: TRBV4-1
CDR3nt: TGCGCCAGCAGCCTCCGGGCCGCAACTGGAGAGCAGTACTTC
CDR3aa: CASSLRAATGEQYF

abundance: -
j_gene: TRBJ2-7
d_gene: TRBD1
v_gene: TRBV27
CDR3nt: TGTGCCAGCAGTTTAGACAGGGCTCCCTACGAGCAGTACTTC
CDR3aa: CASSLDRAPYEQYF

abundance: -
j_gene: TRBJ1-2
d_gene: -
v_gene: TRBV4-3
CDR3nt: TGCGCCAGCAGCCAAGTTAGGGACACTAATAACTATGGCTACACCTTC
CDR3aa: CASSQVRDTNNYGYTF